Below, one TCR beta chain is given with its context. This sample is part of a study of long-term antiretroviral therapy in people with HIV. immunoSEQ v3.0 was run at survey level. Measured with immunoSEQ multiplex PCR; TCRdb has only the in-frame clones, and not every one. The sample has some 22,000 clones, approximately 86% seen once; the top ten hold about 4.6%. Per germline, CDR1 WSHSY and CDR2 SAAADI. The CDR3 extends over 15 amino acids. Trimming shortened V by 0 bases and J by 3 bases, and 9 bases separated the two germline ends. The source material was unsorted PBMCs, sampled 1.3 years after starting antiretroviral therapy. The rearrangement joins TRBV10-2 to TRBJ1-3; maybe TRBD1 (5 bases). This TCR came from a man aged 55 to 69 with HIV. CDR3 loop: CASSESGAVGNTIYF. As DNA, the CDR3 is TGCGCCAGCAGTGAGTCAGGGGCTGTTGGAAACACCATATATTTT.